This is a list of T cell receptor beta chains from one sample in a study of T cell responses to AZD1222 COVID-19 vaccine. Produced via immunoSEQ multiplex PCR; TCRdb's table is partial and in-frame only. This table has about 150,000 clones, 80% to 95% appearing once. This specimen consisted of peripheral blood, obtained on day 0 of AZD1222 vaccination. The receptors originated from an adult in good health. Both conserved end residues are part of each CDR3. A D gene is named only where the DNA matches it firmly. A row's size may be missing; if present it is once, few, many or a size class.

clone_size: few; d_call: .; j_call: TRBJ1-4; v_call: TRBV9; cdr3_length: 14; cdr3_nt: TGTGCCAGCAGCGCGGGGGCAACTAATGAAAAACTGTTTTTT; cdr3_aa: CASSAGATNEKLFF
clone_size: .; d_call: TRBD1; j_call: TRBJ1-6; v_call: TRBV7-2; cdr3_length: 15; cdr3_nt: TGTGCCAGCAGCCTAGGGACAGGGGGCCATTCACCCCTCCACTTT; cdr3_aa: CASSLGTGGHSPLHF
clone_size: .; d_call: TRBD2; j_call: TRBJ2-7; v_call: TRBV5-4; cdr3_length: 15; cdr3_nt: TGTGCCAGCAGCTCCGGGACTAGCGGATACTACGAGCAGTACTTC; cdr3_aa: CASSSGTSGYYEQYF
clone_size: .; d_call: .; j_call: TRBJ1-2; v_call: TRBV4-2; cdr3_length: 15; cdr3_nt: TGTGCCAGCAGCCAAGAGCTAGGGTCCAAGAGGGGCTACACCTTC; cdr3_aa: CASSQELGSKRGYTF
clone_size: .; d_call: .; j_call: TRBJ1-2; v_call: TRBV10-2; cdr3_length: 14; cdr3_nt: TGCGCCAGCAGTAACGGGGGCCCAGGGCCCGGCTACACCTTC; cdr3_aa: CASSNGGPGPGYTF
clone_size: .; d_call: TRBD1; j_call: TRBJ1-6; v_call: TRBV7-2; cdr3_length: 16; cdr3_nt: TGTGCCAGCAGCTTAACAGGGGGCCGGTATAATTCACCCCTCCACTTT; cdr3_aa: CASSLTGGRYNSPLHF
clone_size: .; d_call: TRBD1; j_call: TRBJ2-7; v_call: TRBV5-1; cdr3_length: 15; cdr3_nt: TGCGCCAGCAGCCTGGGGACAGGGGTACCGGTGGAGCAGTACTTC; cdr3_aa: CASSLGTGVPVEQYF
clone_size: .; d_call: .; j_call: TRBJ2-1; v_call: TRBV19; cdr3_length: 15; cdr3_nt: TGTGCCAGTAGTATAACTAGGGAGAGCTACAATGAGCAGTTCTTC; cdr3_aa: CASSITRESYNEQFF
clone_size: .; d_call: .; j_call: TRBJ1-1; v_call: TRBV5-1; cdr3_length: 15; cdr3_nt: TGCGCCAGCAGCGAAACGGCGACACCGAACACTGAAGCTTTCTTT; cdr3_aa: CASSETATPNTEAFF
clone_size: .; d_call: .; j_call: TRBJ1-3; v_call: TRBV11-2; cdr3_length: 12; cdr3_nt: TGTGCCAGCAGCTTACGAAAAAACACCATATATTTT; cdr3_aa: CASSLRKNTIYF
clone_size: .; d_call: TRBD1; j_call: TRBJ2-7; v_call: TRBV9; cdr3_length: 14; cdr3_nt: TGTGCCAGCAGCGCCCGGGACAGAGACTACGAGCAGTACTTC; cdr3_aa: CASSARDRDYEQYF
clone_size: .; d_call: .; j_call: TRBJ1-1; v_call: TRBV27; cdr3_length: 13; cdr3_nt: TGTGCCAGCAGCTACAGGGATTGGACTGAAGCTTTCTTT; cdr3_aa: CASSYRDWTEAFF
clone_size: .; d_call: .; j_call: TRBJ1-2; v_call: TRBV12-3/TRBV12-4; cdr3_length: 12; cdr3_nt: TGTGCCAGCAGTTTACAGAAATATGGCTACACCTTC; cdr3_aa: CASSLQKYGYTF
clone_size: .; d_call: TRBD1; j_call: TRBJ1-5; v_call: TRBV11-2; cdr3_length: 16; cdr3_nt: TGTGCCAGCAGCTTAGGTACAGGGGGGGTAAATCAGCCCCAGCATTTT; cdr3_aa: CASSLGTGGVNQPQHF
clone_size: .; d_call: .; j_call: TRBJ2-1; v_call: TRBV5-6; cdr3_length: 11; cdr3_nt: TGTGCCAGCAGCTTGGAACCTGAGCAGTTCTTC; cdr3_aa: CASSLEPEQFF
clone_size: .; d_call: .; j_call: TRBJ2-7; v_call: TRBV4-3; cdr3_length: 14; cdr3_nt: TGCGCCAGCAGCCAAGAAACGAGGGGGTACGAGCAGTACTTC; cdr3_aa: CASSQETRGYEQYF
clone_size: .; d_call: .; j_call: TRBJ1-6; v_call: TRBV7-8; cdr3_length: 13; cdr3_nt: TGTGCCAGCAGCCCTTCTAGGGGCTCACCCCTCCACTTT; cdr3_aa: CASSPSRGSPLHF
clone_size: .; d_call: TRBD1; j_call: TRBJ1-4; v_call: TRBV27; cdr3_length: 14; cdr3_nt: TGTGCCAGCAGTTCAAGACAGGGGGTAGCGAAACTGTTTTTT; cdr3_aa: CASSSRQGVAKLFF
clone_size: .; d_call: TRBD1; j_call: TRBJ1-1; v_call: TRBV18; cdr3_length: 15; cdr3_nt: TGTGCCAGCTCACTCACCGGGGACAGCTACACTGAAGCTTTCTTT; cdr3_aa: CASSLTGDSYTEAFF
clone_size: .; d_call: .; j_call: TRBJ2-7; v_call: TRBV18; cdr3_length: 12; cdr3_nt: TGTGCCAGCTCACCTAGAGGGTCCGAGCAGTACTTC; cdr3_aa: CASSPRGSEQYF
clone_size: .; d_call: TRBD2; j_call: TRBJ2-1; v_call: TRBV3-1/TRBV3-2; cdr3_length: 15; cdr3_nt: TGTGCCAGCAGCCCCCCTAGCGGGAGGTTTAATGAGCAGTTCTTC; cdr3_aa: CASSPPSGRFNEQFF
clone_size: .; d_call: .; j_call: TRBJ2-5; v_call: TRBV29-1; cdr3_length: 13; cdr3_nt: TGCAGCGTTGCGGGACCCGACTCGGAGACCCAGTACTTC; cdr3_aa: CSVAGPDSETQYF
clone_size: .; d_call: .; j_call: TRBJ1-5; v_call: TRBV4-1; cdr3_length: 15; cdr3_nt: TGCGCCAGCAGCCAAGAATGGGGCAGCAATCAGCCCCAGCATTTT; cdr3_aa: CASSQEWGSNQPQHF
clone_size: .; d_call: TRBD1; j_call: TRBJ1-1; v_call: TRBV19; cdr3_length: 14; cdr3_nt: TGTGCCAGTAGTTTGCCAGGGGGGGACACTGAAGCTTTCTTT; cdr3_aa: CASSLPGGDTEAFF
clone_size: .; d_call: TRBD1; j_call: TRBJ1-3; v_call: TRBV4-1; cdr3_length: 17; cdr3_nt: TGCGCCAGCAGCCAAGGGAGGGCCAGGGGGCCTGGAAACACCATATATTTT; cdr3_aa: CASSQGRARGPGNTIYF
clone_size: few; d_call: TRBD1; j_call: TRBJ1-6; v_call: TRBV18; cdr3_length: 15; cdr3_nt: TGTGCCAGCTCACAAACGCCGACAGGGGATTCACCCCTCCACTTT; cdr3_aa: CASSQTPTGDSPLHF
clone_size: .; d_call: .; j_call: TRBJ1-2; v_call: TRBV5-1; cdr3_length: 14; cdr3_nt: TGCGCCAGCAGCTTGGGGACAGCTAACTATGGCTACACCTTC; cdr3_aa: CASSLGTANYGYTF
clone_size: .; d_call: .; j_call: TRBJ2-5; v_call: TRBV10-3; cdr3_length: 14; cdr3_nt: TGTGCCATCAGTGCAGACAGTTCCAGGGAGACCCAGTACTTC; cdr3_aa: CAISADSSRETQYF
clone_size: .; d_call: .; j_call: TRBJ1-5; v_call: TRBV6-6; cdr3_length: 11; cdr3_nt: TGTGCCAGCAGTCCTCAATCGGCCCAGCATTTT; cdr3_aa: CASSPQSAQHF
clone_size: .; d_call: .; j_call: TRBJ1-3; v_call: TRBV3-1/TRBV3-2; cdr3_length: 15; cdr3_nt: TGTGCCAGCAGCCCCAGGGCCAGCTCTGGAAACACCATATATTTT; cdr3_aa: CASSPRASSGNTIYF
clone_size: .; d_call: TRBD2; j_call: TRBJ2-1; v_call: TRBV5-1; cdr3_length: 15; cdr3_nt: TGCGCCAGTAGCCCGCGGCGGGGGGCTTACAATGAGCAGTTCTTC; cdr3_aa: CASSPRRGAYNEQFF